These 15 T cell receptor beta chains originate from one sample sequenced in a study of T cells after yellow fever vaccination. One entry per CDR3 protein results from TCRdb running MiXCR on the 5' RACE reads. The sample gives about 550,000 distinct CDR3 sequences, over 15% of which show up once; roughly an eighth is in the top ten. The sample consisted of PBMCs, taken 15 days after the yellow fever booster vaccination. These TCRs come from a man aged 25 to 40 who received the YFV17D yellow fever vaccine.

This clonotype was found a few times. The CDR3 DNA follows: TGCGCCAGCAGCCAGGTTAACACCGGGACAGGGGGCGATTTCTTT. It translates to CASSQVNTGTGGDFF. The J gene is TRBJ1-1, the V gene TRBV4-3; 12 nucleotides match TRBD1. CDR1 is LGHNA and CDR2 is YSLEER in the germline V gene. This CDR3 contains 15 residues. V was clipped by 3 bases and J by 13 bases; unmatched bases: 12.

In this sample, this clonotype turned up a few times. The chain uses TRBV7-2 and TRBJ2-3; 9 bases are shared with TRBD2. CDR1 SGHTA and CDR2 FQGNSA come from the germline V gene. The CDR3 covers 15 residues. V lost 7 bases, J lost 9 bases, and 14 bases stayed unmatched. CDR3: CASTSQGSGSGTQYF. The CDR3 DNA follows: TGTGCCAGCACCTCCCAGGGTAGCGGGAGTGGAACGCAGTATTTT. Full variable domain (missing parts from reference TRBV7-2 and TRBJ2-3): GAGVSQSPSNKVTEKGKDVELRCDPISGHTALYWYRQSLGQGLEFLIYFQGNSAPDKSGLPSDRFSAERTGGSVSTLTIQRTQQEDSAVYLCASTSQGSGSGTQYFGPGTRLTVL.

The chain combines TRBV18 with TRBJ2-7; possibly TRBD2 for D (6 bases). V was shortened by 3 bases and J by 8 bases, with 23 bases between the two germline ends. This CDR3 has 16 amino acids. The germline gives CDR1 KGHSH, CDR2 LQKENI. CDR3 in amino acids: CASSPTTGVPTFQQYF. The CDR3 DNA reads as TGTGCCAGCTCACCGACGACGGGAGTCCCCACTTTCCAGCAGTACTTC.

V and J are TRBV7-2 and TRBJ1-2, with D hard to call. CDR3 length equals 13 residues. Germline lookup yields CDR1 SGHTA and CDR2 FQGNSA. The V and J ends lost 3 bases and 6 bases respectively, with 11 bases between them. The CDR3, as DNA: TGTGCCAGCAGCTTGCGGCAGCTCCATGGCTACACCTTC. This translates into CASSLRQLHGYTF.

V gene TRBV3-1 combines with J gene TRBJ2-7; weak D call: TRBD1 (5 bases). V was shortened by 0 bases and J by 6 bases, with 12 bases between the two germline ends. The germline V gene encodes CDR1 LGHDT and CDR2 YNNKEL (reference sequence). The CDR3 runs 14 residues. The chain's CDR3 is CASSQEGRAGEQYF. CDR3 nucleotides: TGTGCCAGCAGCCAAGAGGGCAGGGCTGGCGAGCAGTACTTC.

Many counts were recorded for this clonotype. The genes are TRBV12-3 or TRBV12-4 and TRBJ1-4, with D unresolved. The CDR3 spans 14 residues. Between the trimmed V and J ends, which lost 6 bases and 4 bases, there was a span of 12 bases. The CDR3, as DNA: TGTGCCAGCAGAAGGCGATACGGTAATGAAAAACTGTTTTTT. Its protein is CASRRRYGNEKLFF.

At least ten counts were recorded for this clonotype. The J gene is TRBJ2-2, the V gene TRBV7-9, with unresolved D. The germline gives CDR1 SEHNR, CDR2 FQNEAQ (reference sequence). The CDR3 extends over 13 amino acids. The V gene lost 1 base and the J gene lost 6 bases, with 6 bases spanning the gap. The chain's CDR3 is CASSLVGPGELFF. The CDR3 DNA reads as TGTGCCAGCAGCTTAGTTGGGCCCGGGGAGCTGTTTTTT.

The chain combines TRBV12-3 or TRBV12-4 with TRBJ1-2; D is possibly TRBD1 (5 bases). This CDR3 comprises 12 residues. V was clipped by 3 bases and J by 6 bases, with 8 bases between them. CDR3 in DNA: TGTGCCAGCAGTTTGAGGGGAAATGGCTACACCTTC. As protein: CASSLRGNGYTF.

J is TRBJ2-4 and V is TRBV19; tentatively, D is TRBD1 (6 bases). Germline V gene lookup returns CDR1 LNHDA and CDR2 SQIVND (reference sequence). With 10 bases removed from V and 6 bases from J, the gap between germline ends came to 13 bases. This CDR3 has 12 amino acids. The CDR3 here is CATQGPANIQYF. As DNA, the CDR3 is TGTGCCACCCAGGGGCCTGCAAACATTCAGTACTTC.

In its sample, this clonotype was seen a few times. The chain links TRBV6-2 or TRBV6-3 to TRBJ2-5; D might be TRBD2 (6 bases). Trimming removed 0 bases from V and 5 bases from J, with 19 bases in between. The CDR3 extends over 17 amino acids. CDR1 MNHEY and CDR2 SVGEGT come from the germline V gene. The CDR3 sequence is CASSYSGSGRRRETQYF. CDR3 in DNA: TGTGCCAGCAGTTACTCCGGTTCCGGGAGAAGACGGGAGACCCAGTACTTC.

The genes are TRBV6-1 and TRBJ1-5; D not resolved. The germline V and J ends were trimmed by 9 bases and 3 bases, with 15 bases remaining between them. Germline V gives CDR1 MNHNS, CDR2 SASEGT. The CDR3 has 14 residues. This CDR3 reads CASTPGRINQPQHF. In DNA, the CDR3 is TGTGCCAGTACCCCCGGGCGGATCAATCAGCCCCAGCATTTT.

The chain combines TRBV23-1 with TRBJ2-7, with D hard to call. TRBV23-1 has ORF status, its function being uncertain. This CDR3 region has 17 residues. The V end was cut by 0 bases, the J end by 1 base, with 16 bases between. DNA for the CDR3: TGCGCCAGCAGTCAATCGCGTAGGGAACCTTTTTCCTACGAGCAGTACTTC. It translates to CASSQSRREPFSYEQYF.

This clonotype was seen more than once but under ten times. This sequence joins TRBV7-2 and TRBJ2-2; D is uncertain. CDR3 size: 15 residues. From germline, CDR1 is SGHTA and CDR2 FQGNSA. Trimming pared 1 base from V and 7 bases from J, leaving 13 bases between. CDR3 DNA sequence: TGTGCCAGCAGCTTAGATTCTCTAGATGTCGGGGAGCTGTTTTTT. Translating it yields CASSLDSLDVGELFF.

This sequence joins TRBV4-3 and TRBJ2-7, with D unresolved. The CDR3 consists of 15 residues. Germline V gene data show CDR1 as LGHNA and CDR2 as YSLEER. V lost 1 base to trimming and J lost 2 bases, with 12 bases between them. CDR3 loop: CASSQGAALAYEQYF. DNA of the CDR3: TGCGCCAGCAGCCAAGGGGCAGCTTTAGCCTACGAGCAGTACTTC.

This clonotype was seen only a few times. The V call is TRBV20-1, the J call TRBJ2-5; no clear D. Trimming pared 2 bases from V and 5 bases from J, leaving 6 bases between. The CDR3 totals 11 residues. Germline V gene lookup returns CDR1 DFQATT and CDR2 SNEGSKA (reference sequence). CDR3 residues: CSARSGETQYF. The CDR3 DNA sequence: TGCAGTGCTAGATCCGGGGAGACCCAGTACTTC.